Listed below are T cell receptor beta chains from one sample, sequenced in a study of blood T cell repertoires in COVID-19. Repertoires were generated with immunoSEQ multiplex PCR, while TCRdb's copy carries only in-frame clones and drops some. This table has some 200,000 clones, roughly 84% appearing once. What was sequenced was peripheral blood. These TCRs come from a man aged 50 to 59 who had recovered from COVID-19. Both conserved end residues are part of each CDR3. The D gene is left open where the match is weak. Size is stated for part of the rows, as once, few or many counts, or as a class when the clone is expanded.

clone_size: .
j_call: TRBJ2-1
v_call: TRBV27
d_call: TRBD2
cdr3_nt: TGTGCCAGCAGACTGGGACTAGCGGACTCCTACAATGAGCAGTTCTTC
cdr3_aa: CASRLGLADSYNEQFF

clone_size: .
j_call: TRBJ2-5
v_call: TRBV24-1
d_call: .
cdr3_nt: TGTGCCACCAGTGATTATGACACGGCTAAAGAGACCCAGTACTTC
cdr3_aa: CATSDYDTAKETQYF

clone_size: .
j_call: TRBJ2-1
v_call: TRBV7-2
d_call: TRBD2
cdr3_nt: TGTGCCAGCTCCCCGCGGGAGGGCCGATTTGAGCAGTTCTTC
cdr3_aa: CASSPREGRFEQFF

clone_size: .
j_call: TRBJ1-1
v_call: TRBV20-1
d_call: .
cdr3_nt: TGCAGTGCTAGAGGCGGCGGTGAAGCTTTCTTT
cdr3_aa: CSARGGGEAFF

clone_size: .
j_call: TRBJ2-2
v_call: TRBV6-5
d_call: .
cdr3_nt: TGTGCCAGCACCGCGACAGAGGCCCTCCCCGGGGAGCTGTTTTTT
cdr3_aa: CASTATEALPGELFF

clone_size: once
j_call: TRBJ1-1
v_call: TRBV14
d_call: TRBD1
cdr3_nt: TGTGCCAGCAGCCACCTGACAGGGGCGAGCACTGAAGCTTTCTTT
cdr3_aa: CASSHLTGASTEAFF

clone_size: .
j_call: TRBJ2-3
v_call: TRBV7-2
d_call: .
cdr3_nt: TGTGCCAGCAGCTTTACTCCAACAGATACGCAGTATTTT
cdr3_aa: CASSFTPTDTQYF

clone_size: .
j_call: TRBJ1-2
v_call: TRBV7-9
d_call: TRBD1
cdr3_nt: TGTGCCAGCAGCTTAGCGGACAGGGATGGCTACACCTTC
cdr3_aa: CASSLADRDGYTF

clone_size: .
j_call: TRBJ2-3
v_call: TRBV3-1/TRBV3-2
d_call: TRBD2
cdr3_nt: TGTGCCAGCAGCCAAAGCGGGGGCGGCAGGGGAGATACGCAGTATTTT
cdr3_aa: CASSQSGGGRGDTQYF

clone_size: .
j_call: TRBJ1-5
v_call: TRBV25-1
d_call: .
cdr3_nt: TGTGCCAGCAGTGAGCAGGTAAATCAGCCCCAGCATTTT
cdr3_aa: CASSEQVNQPQHF

clone_size: .
j_call: TRBJ1-1
v_call: TRBV28
d_call: TRBD1
cdr3_nt: TGTGCCAGCAGTTGGACAGGGAACACTGAAGCTTTCTTT
cdr3_aa: CASSWTGNTEAFF

clone_size: .
j_call: TRBJ2-1
v_call: TRBV6-5
d_call: TRBD2
cdr3_nt: TGTGCCAGCAACCGCGGGAGGACTCTTGTCAATGAGCAGTTCTTC
cdr3_aa: CASNRGRTLVNEQFF

clone_size: .
j_call: TRBJ1-1
v_call: TRBV5-8
d_call: .
cdr3_nt: TGTGCCAGCAGCTTTTCGTACCACCGAGGGAGCACTGAAGCTTTCTTT
cdr3_aa: CASSFSYHRGSTEAFF

clone_size: .
j_call: TRBJ2-1
v_call: TRBV25-1
d_call: TRBD2
cdr3_nt: TGTGCCAGCAGTCGGCGGGAGCGTAGCAATGAGCAGTTCTTC
cdr3_aa: CASSRRERSNEQFF

clone_size: once
j_call: TRBJ2-7
v_call: TRBV27
d_call: TRBD2
cdr3_nt: TGTGCCAGCAGTTTATTTCCCCCGGGGGGGACCTACGAGCAGTACTTC
cdr3_aa: CASSLFPPGGTYEQYF

clone_size: .
j_call: TRBJ1-1
v_call: TRBV11-2
d_call: .
cdr3_nt: TGTGCCAGCAGCTTTCTACAGACAATGAACACTGAAGCTTTCTTT
cdr3_aa: CASSFLQTMNTEAFF

clone_size: .
j_call: TRBJ1-1
v_call: TRBV27
d_call: .
cdr3_nt: TGTGCCAGCAGGATATGCGCTGAAGCTTTCTTT
cdr3_aa: CASRICAEAFF

clone_size: .
j_call: TRBJ1-1
v_call: TRBV18
d_call: TRBD1
cdr3_nt: TGTGCCAGCTCACCAATTCCAGGGGGAGAAGCTTTCTTT
cdr3_aa: CASSPIPGGEAFF

clone_size: .
j_call: TRBJ2-1
v_call: TRBV13
d_call: TRBD2
cdr3_nt: TGTGCCAGCAGCTACTTGACTAGCGGGACCTACAATGAGCAGTTCTTC
cdr3_aa: CASSYLTSGTYNEQFF

clone_size: once
j_call: TRBJ2-1
v_call: TRBV25-1
d_call: .
cdr3_nt: TGTGCCAGCAGTGAATACGGTAGCGGAACCTACAATGAGCAGTTCTTC
cdr3_aa: CASSEYGSGTYNEQFF

clone_size: .
j_call: TRBJ2-7
v_call: TRBV29-1
d_call: .
cdr3_nt: TGCAGCGTGGCGGAGCCAGTGCCGAGCCCCTACGAGCAGTACTTC
cdr3_aa: CSVAEPVPSPYEQYF

clone_size: .
j_call: TRBJ1-6
v_call: TRBV6-1
d_call: .
cdr3_nt: TGTGCCAGCAGTGAAGCGCTCAGGGGTAATTCACCCCTCCACTTT
cdr3_aa: CASSEALRGNSPLHF

clone_size: .
j_call: TRBJ2-5
v_call: TRBV19
d_call: .
cdr3_nt: TGTGCCAGTGCCGGGAGTTCGAGTCAAGAGACCCAGTACTTC
cdr3_aa: CASAGSSSQETQYF

clone_size: .
j_call: TRBJ2-7
v_call: TRBV27
d_call: .
cdr3_nt: TGTGCCAGCAGTTCAACGAAACACAGGGATAGTAGTTCCTACGAGCAGTACTTC
cdr3_aa: CASSSTKHRDSSSYEQYF

clone_size: .
j_call: TRBJ1-2
v_call: TRBV6-5
d_call: TRBD1
cdr3_nt: TGTGCCAGCAGTAGTACGGGGGCAGGGGGTGGCTACACCTTC
cdr3_aa: CASSSTGAGGGYTF

clone_size: .
j_call: TRBJ1-6
v_call: TRBV6-5
d_call: .
cdr3_nt: TGTGCCAGCCAAAACAACAAACCCCTCCACTTT
cdr3_aa: CASQNNKPLHF

clone_size: .
j_call: TRBJ1-5
v_call: TRBV2
d_call: .
cdr3_nt: TGTGCCAGCAGCGGACAGAGAGGACAGCCCCAGCATTTT
cdr3_aa: CASSGQRGQPQHF

clone_size: .
j_call: TRBJ1-5
v_call: TRBV5-3
d_call: TRBD1
cdr3_nt: TGTGCCAGAAGCTCTGCCCGGGACAGGGGTAGTCGCAATCAGCCCCAGCATTTT
cdr3_aa: CARSSARDRGSRNQPQHF

clone_size: .
j_call: TRBJ2-3
v_call: TRBV6-1
d_call: TRBD2
cdr3_nt: TGTGCCAGCAGTGCCCGTCTGCCGGGACTAGCGGACACAGATACGCAGTATTTT
cdr3_aa: CASSARLPGLADTDTQYF

clone_size: .
j_call: TRBJ1-4
v_call: TRBV6-5
d_call: .
cdr3_nt: TGTGCCAGCAGGCCCGGCGGGGGAACTAATGAAAAACTGTTTTTT
cdr3_aa: CASRPGGGTNEKLFF

clone_size: .
j_call: TRBJ1-6
v_call: TRBV5-1
d_call: .
cdr3_nt: TGCGCCAGCAGCTTGGCGGTGGGGGCTAATAATTCACCCCTCCACTTT
cdr3_aa: CASSLAVGANNSPLHF

clone_size: .
j_call: TRBJ2-1
v_call: TRBV30
d_call: .
cdr3_nt: TGTGCCTGGGGTCCGGGAGTGCCGAATTACAATGAGCAGTTCTTC
cdr3_aa: CAWGPGVPNYNEQFF

clone_size: once
j_call: TRBJ1-2
v_call: TRBV28
d_call: TRBD1
cdr3_nt: TGTGCCAGCAGTTTACAGACAGGGGCTGGCTACACCTTC
cdr3_aa: CASSLQTGAGYTF

clone_size: .
j_call: TRBJ1-2
v_call: TRBV20-1
d_call: TRBD1
cdr3_nt: TGCAGTGCTAGAGGACAGGGGGCCAGCACCTTC
cdr3_aa: CSARGQGASTF

clone_size: once
j_call: TRBJ1-6
v_call: TRBV4-2
d_call: TRBD1
cdr3_nt: TGTGCCAGCAGCCAAGGACTCGCGGGACAGGGCAAGTCACCCCTCCACTTT
cdr3_aa: CASSQGLAGQGKSPLHF

clone_size: .
j_call: TRBJ2-3
v_call: TRBV5-1
d_call: TRBD2
cdr3_nt: TGCGCCAGCAGGCCCACTAGCGGGCGTTCCTTATCGAATACGCAGTATTTT
cdr3_aa: CASRPTSGRSLSNTQYF

clone_size: few
j_call: TRBJ2-7
v_call: TRBV11-2
d_call: .
cdr3_nt: TGTGCCAGCAGCTTAGGTTACATCGAGCAGTACTTC
cdr3_aa: CASSLGYIEQYF

clone_size: .
j_call: TRBJ2-2
v_call: TRBV5-4
d_call: TRBD2
cdr3_nt: TGTGCCAGCAGCAGGACTAGCGGGAGGACCGGGGAGCTGTTTTTT
cdr3_aa: CASSRTSGRTGELFF

clone_size: .
j_call: TRBJ2-1
v_call: TRBV12-3/TRBV12-4
d_call: .
cdr3_nt: TGTGCCAGCAGTGGAACTAGCTACAATGAGCAGTTCTTC
cdr3_aa: CASSGTSYNEQFF

clone_size: .
j_call: TRBJ2-2
v_call: TRBV2
d_call: TRBD2
cdr3_nt: TGTGCCAGCAGTAAATCGGGACTAGCTAGCACCGGGGAGCTGTTTTTT
cdr3_aa: CASSKSGLASTGELFF

clone_size: once
j_call: TRBJ2-7
v_call: TRBV4-2
d_call: TRBD2
cdr3_nt: TGTGCCAGCAGCCGGGGACTAGGCCAATCCTCCTACGAGCAGTACTTC
cdr3_aa: CASSRGLGQSSYEQYF

clone_size: .
j_call: TRBJ2-3
v_call: TRBV2
d_call: TRBD2
cdr3_nt: TGTGCCAGCAGACCGGGACTAGCGGTCACAGATACGCAGTATTTT
cdr3_aa: CASRPGLAVTDTQYF

clone_size: .
j_call: TRBJ2-7
v_call: TRBV27
d_call: .
cdr3_nt: TGTGCCAGCAACCCCATGGGGCCGATGTACGAGCAGTACTTC
cdr3_aa: CASNPMGPMYEQYF

clone_size: .
j_call: TRBJ1-5
v_call: TRBV28
d_call: .
cdr3_nt: TGTGCCAGCAGTTTGGCCGGGGGGGGCAATCAGCCCCAGCATTTT
cdr3_aa: CASSLAGGGNQPQHF

clone_size: .
j_call: TRBJ1-4
v_call: TRBV28
d_call: .
cdr3_nt: TGTGCCAGCAGTTTATCTCAGGGCTTACTGGAAGAAAAACTGTTTTTT
cdr3_aa: CASSLSQGLLEEKLFF

clone_size: .
j_call: TRBJ2-5
v_call: TRBV6-6
d_call: .
cdr3_nt: TGTGCCAGCAGTTTACAGTCTCCGGAGACCCAGTACTTC
cdr3_aa: CASSLQSPETQYF

clone_size: .
j_call: TRBJ1-1
v_call: TRBV11-2
d_call: TRBD1
cdr3_nt: TGTGCCAGCAGCTGGCGCAGGGGGGCGAACACTGAAGCTTTCTTT
cdr3_aa: CASSWRRGANTEAFF

clone_size: once
j_call: TRBJ2-3
v_call: TRBV6-5
d_call: .
cdr3_nt: TGTGCCAGCAGCAGGGCAGGCACAGATACGCAGTATTTT
cdr3_aa: CASSRAGTDTQYF

clone_size: .
j_call: TRBJ2-2
v_call: TRBV9
d_call: TRBD2
cdr3_nt: TGTGCCAGCAGCGTCGGACTAGCGGGGGCCGGGGAGCTGTTTTTT
cdr3_aa: CASSVGLAGAGELFF

clone_size: .
j_call: TRBJ2-7
v_call: TRBV6-5
d_call: TRBD2
cdr3_nt: TGTGCCAGCACCTTGACTAGCGGGTCCTACGAGCAGTACTTC
cdr3_aa: CASTLTSGSYEQYF